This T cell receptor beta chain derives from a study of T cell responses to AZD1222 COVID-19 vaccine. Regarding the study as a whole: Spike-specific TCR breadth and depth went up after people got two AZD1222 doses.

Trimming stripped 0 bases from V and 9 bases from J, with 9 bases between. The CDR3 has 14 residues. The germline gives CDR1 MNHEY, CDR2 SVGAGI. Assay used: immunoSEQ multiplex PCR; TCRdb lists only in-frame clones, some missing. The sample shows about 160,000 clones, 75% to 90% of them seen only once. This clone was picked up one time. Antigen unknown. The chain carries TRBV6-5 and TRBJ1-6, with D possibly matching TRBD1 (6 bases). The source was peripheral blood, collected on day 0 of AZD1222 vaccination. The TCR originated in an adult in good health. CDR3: CASSYSKGGSPLHF. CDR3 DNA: TGTGCCAGCAGTTACTCGAAAGGGGGTTCACCCCTCCACTTT.